The 22 T cell receptor beta chains below all came from one sample that was sequenced in a study of shared clonotypes between healthy human individuals. Profiling relied on immunoSEQ multiplex PCR, and the TCRdb table lists in-frame clones only, not all of them. The table shows roughly 2.1 million clones, with 85% to 95% occurring only once. Cells designated naive CD8 were CD45RO-negative and were positively selected for CCR7, with terminally differentiated effector memory CD45RA+ cells excluded. The sample comprised naive CD8+ T cells from PBMCs. The source of these receptors is a man aged 18 to 30 in good health. Some clones in this sample may be carry-over from other donors' samples.

V usage is TRBV27 and J usage is TRBJ2-6; D gene uncertain. Trimming stripped 5 bases from V and 0 bases from J, with 8 bases between. The CDR3 is made up of 15 amino acids. Germline V lookup: CDR1 MNHEY, CDR2 SMNVEV (reference sequence). CDR3: CASSPAYSGANVLTF. As DNA, the CDR3 is TGTGCCAGCAGTCCCGCCTACTCTGGGGCCAACGTCCTGACTTTC.

This clone has a single count. The gene calls are TRBV21-1 and TRBJ1-5; no DNA check was done on the table's D call, TRBD1. TRBV21-1 is recorded as a pseudogene. The CDR3 runs to 20 residues. The CDR3: CASSKRVMETGSDSNQPQHF. Written as DNA, the CDR3 is TGTGCCAGCAGCAAAAGGGTGATGGAAACAGGGAGCGATAGCAATCAGCCCCAGCATTTT.

As to this clone: Other DNA sequences of this sample code for an identical CDR3. The chain employs TRBV13 and TRBJ2-5; TRBD2 matches 7 bases. The germline CDR1 and CDR2 sequences are PRHDT and FYEKMQ (reference sequence). V was pared by 5 bases and J by 1 base, with 10 bases of the junction left unmatched. The CDR3 is 16 residues long. CDR3 nucleotide sequence: TGTGCCAGCAGCCCCCGCGGTAGCGGGCCCCAAGAGACCCAGTACTTC. Residues: CASSPRGSGPQETQYF.

J is TRBJ2-7 and V is TRBV28; D is undetermined. CDR1 and CDR2 from the germline V gene are MDHEN and SYDVKM. The CDR3 length is 12 residues. The V and J ends lost 4 bases and 6 bases respectively, with 10 bases between them. Written as DNA, the CDR3 is TGTGCCAGCAGTTGGATCAAGTTCGAGCAGTACTTC. It encodes CASSWIKFEQYF.

This clone has more than one count but fewer than ten. The rearrangement uses TRBV14 and TRBJ1-2; no firm D call. Trimming stripped 4 bases from V and 8 bases from J, with 14 bases between. The CDR3 has 13 amino acids. Per the germline V gene, CDR1 is SGHDN and CDR2 is FVKESK. The CDR3 is CASSLGPEWGYTF. The CDR3 DNA sequence: TGTGCCAGCAGCCTAGGACCGGAATGGGGCTACACCTTC.

This chain links TRBV11-2 with TRBJ2-7, with 9 bases fitting TRBD1. Germline V gene lookup returns CDR1 SGHAT and CDR2 FQNNGV. Germline trimming cut 4 bases from V and 1 base from J; bases unmatched to any gene: 5. CDR3 length: 15 residues. CDR3 sequence reads: CASSSAGTGSYEQYF. CDR3 coding DNA: TGTGCCAGCAGCTCTGCCGGGACAGGGTCCTACGAGCAGTACTTC. The full variable domain, in which reference TRBV11-2 and TRBJ2-7 provide the parts outside the CDR3, is EAGVAQSPRYKIIEKRQSVAFWCNPISGHATLYWYQQILGQGPKLLIQFQNNGVVDDSQLPKDRFSAERLKGVDSTLKIQPAKLEDSAVYLCASSSAGTGSYEQYFGPGTRLTVT.

The chain uses TRBV6-5 and TRBJ2-7, with D hard to call. The CDR3 runs 15 residues. Germline loops: CDR1 MNHEY, CDR2 SVGAGI. V was cut by 2 bases and J by 0 bases, with 11 bases left in between. The CDR3 loop reads CASSYGLFGSYEQYF. For the CDR3, the DNA is TGTGCCAGCAGTTACGGCCTATTTGGCTCCTACGAGCAGTACTTC.

Concerning this clone itself: Distinct nucleotide sequences in the sample also encode this CDR3. V and J are TRBV27 and TRBJ2-7; D remains ambiguous. CDR1 and CDR2 (germline): MNHEY, SMNVEV (reference sequence). Between the trimmed V and J ends, which lost 5 bases and 1 base, there was a span of 9 bases. This CDR3 is 13 amino acids long. CDR3 nucleotide sequence: TGTGCCAGCAGTGTCGGTGGGTCCTACGAGCAGTACTTC. Its translation: CASSVGGSYEQYF.

The V gene is TRBV4-1, the J gene TRBJ1-5; D not resolved. The CDR3 consists of 18 residues. V was clipped by 1 base and J by 1 base, with 17 bases between them. Germline values: CDR1 MGHRA, CDR2 YSYEKL. The CDR3 sequence: CASSQVGRLGRSNQPQHF. CDR3 nucleotide sequence: TGCGCCAGCAGCCAAGTAGGCCGGCTGGGGAGGAGCAATCAGCCCCAGCATTTT.

The chain recombines TRBV7-9 with TRBJ2-7; 9 nucleotides agree with TRBD2. The ends lost 5 bases at V and 0 bases at J; junction bases unmatched: 8. Germline lookup yields CDR1 SEHNR and CDR2 FQNEAQ (reference sequence). CDR3 length: 16 residues. The CDR3 here is CASSPRLAASSYEQYF. The CDR3 region has the DNA TGTGCCAGCAGCCCCCGACTAGCGGCGAGCTCCTACGAGCAGTACTTC.

The chain combines TRBV28 with TRBJ1-2, with 7 nucleotides matching TRBD1. This CDR3 has 14 amino acids. V trimming: 6 bases; J trimming: 6 bases; junction bases outside the gene matches: 10. The germline gives CDR1 MDHEN, CDR2 SYDVKM. The DNA of the CDR3 is TGTGCCAGCAGCCCGGTCCAAACAGGGGATGGCTACACCTTC. It yields the protein CASSPVQTGDGYTF.

The chain joins TRBV5-4 to TRBJ1-1, with TRBD1 matching 7 bases. V was pared by 6 bases and J by 1 base, with 3 bases of the junction left unmatched. The length of the CDR3 is 13 residues. Per germline, CDR1 SGHNT and CDR2 YYREEE (reference sequence). CDR3 amino acids: CASTGQANTEAFF. The CDR3 bases are TGTGCCAGCACAGGACAGGCGAACACTGAAGCTTTCTTT.

The chain employs TRBV19 and TRBJ1-5; 9 positions agree with TRBD1. Germline V lookup: CDR1 LNHDA, CDR2 SQIVND (reference sequence). V shed 11 bases, J shed 5 bases, and the junction held 10 bases outside the gene matches. This CDR3 is 14 amino acids long. CDR3: CACAPTGGYQPQHF. The CDR3 nucleotides are TGTGCCTGTGCCCCCACAGGGGGCTATCAGCCCCAGCATTTT.

The CDR3 spells CASSPIGTWDGYTF. DNA of the CDR3: TGCGCCAGCAGCCCGATCGGGACCTGGGATGGCTACACCTTC. The chain has TRBV5-1 and TRBJ1-2, with D possibly being TRBD1 (5 bases). The CDR3 covers 14 residues. Trimming left V 4 bases short and J 6 bases short, with 16 bases between. Looked up from germline, CDR1 is SGHRS and CDR2 is YFSETQ. The full variable domain, in which reference TRBV5-1 and TRBJ1-2 provide the parts outside the CDR3, is KAGVTQTPRYLIKTRGQQVTLSCSPISGHRSVSWYQQTPGQGLQFLFEYFSETQRNKGNFPGRFSGRQFSNSRSEMNVSTLELGDSALYLCASSPIGTWDGYTFGSGTRLTVV.

This chain joins TRBV6-6 and TRBJ2-5; D is perhaps TRBD1 (6 bases). The length of the CDR3 is 13 residues. V was trimmed by 4 bases and J by 4 bases, leaving 10 bases between them. Germline lookup yields CDR1 MNHNY and CDR2 SVGAGI (reference sequence). The CDR3 DNA follows: TGTGCCAGCAGTTCGACAGGTGGAGAGACCCAGTACTTC. This translates into CASSSTGGETQYF.

The chain has TRBV7-3 and TRBJ2-2; no clear D gene. The germline gives CDR1 SGHTA, CDR2 FQGTGA. With 0 bases removed from V and 7 bases from J, the gap between germline ends came to 9 bases. The CDR3 spans 14 residues. Here the CDR3 reads CASSLTLGFGELFF. The CDR3 DNA reads as TGTGCCAGCAGCTTAACGTTGGGGTTCGGGGAGCTGTTTTTT.

This chain connects TRBV27 to TRBJ2-1; D could derive from TRBD1 or TRBD2 (5 bases each). V gave up 8 bases and J gave up 4 bases, with 18 bases separating them. Germline V gives CDR1 MNHEY, CDR2 SMNVEV (reference sequence). This CDR3 has 15 amino acids. CDR3 nucleotide sequence: TGTGCCAGCTGTAACACCGGGGCCAGATACAATGAGCAGTTCTTC. Translated, it gives CASCNTGARYNEQFF.

As concerns this clone: The same CDR3 also results from other DNA sequences found in this sample. The rearrangement joins TRBV28 to TRBJ2-4, with D perhaps matching TRBD2 (5 bases). Trimming cost V 5 bases and J 1 base, with 9 bases left between them. Germline loops: CDR1 MDHEN, CDR2 SYDVKM. CDR3 length equals 14 residues. The chain's CDR3 is CASSPRRAKNIQYF. The CDR3 bases are TGTGCCAGCAGTCCCCGGAGGGCCAAAAACATTCAGTACTTC.

The V gene is TRBV9, the J gene TRBJ2-7; D is unresolved. Trimming pared 4 bases from V and 4 bases from J, leaving 15 bases between. Germline CDR1 reads SGDLS; CDR2 reads YYNGEE. The CDR3 loop spans 14 amino acids. The CDR3 loop is CASSPGPRDYEQYF. CDR3 nucleotides: TGTGCCAGCAGCCCCGGGCCTAGGGATTACGAGCAGTACTTC.

The chain has TRBV14 and TRBJ2-1; no clear D gene. This CDR3 region has 12 residues. CDR1 SGHDN and CDR2 FVKESK come from the germline V gene. The ends were cut back, 1 base at V and 6 bases at J, with 4 bases in the middle. CDR3 residues: CASSQAPNEQFF. CDR3 in DNA: TGTGCCAGCAGCCAAGCCCCCAATGAGCAGTTCTTC.

This chain uses TRBV27 with TRBJ1-2; D not certain. Trimming cost V 3 bases and J 4 bases, with 12 bases left between them. The length of the CDR3 is 14 residues. Germline V lookup: CDR1 MNHEY, CDR2 SMNVEV (reference sequence). CDR3 nucleotides: TGTGCCAGCAGTTTTATAGGGAGCGGCTATGGCTACACCTTC. As protein: CASSFIGSGYGYTF.

Here the CDR3 DNA reads TGCGCCAGCAGCCAAGATGGCGGTTTGGGCATGGCCCAGCATTTT. Translating gives CASSQDGGLGMAQHF. The chain recombines TRBV4-1 with TRBJ1-5; D remains unclear. Per germline, CDR1 MGHRA and CDR2 YSYEKL. Trimming left V 0 bases short and J 11 bases short, with 17 bases between. The CDR3 consists of 15 residues.